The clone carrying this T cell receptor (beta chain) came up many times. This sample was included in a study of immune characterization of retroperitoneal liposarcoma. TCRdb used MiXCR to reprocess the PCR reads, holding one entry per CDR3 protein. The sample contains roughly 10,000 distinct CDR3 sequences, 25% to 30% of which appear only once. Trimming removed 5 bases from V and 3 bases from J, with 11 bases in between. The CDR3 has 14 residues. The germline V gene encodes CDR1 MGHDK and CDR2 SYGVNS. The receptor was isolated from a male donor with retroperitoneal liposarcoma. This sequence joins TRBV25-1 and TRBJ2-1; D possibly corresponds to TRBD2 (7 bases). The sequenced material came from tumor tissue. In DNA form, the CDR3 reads TGTGCCAGCAGTAAGGGGGAGGGCTACAATGAGCAGTTCTTC. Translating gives CASSKGEGYNEQFF.